This record concerns one TCR beta chain sequence. No antigen is known for it. The sample belongs to a study of shared clonotypes between healthy human individuals. The study's findings and limits: In contrast to clonotypes shared by all four donors, non-shared clonotypes had lower generation probabilities.

Clones were sequenced by immunoSEQ multiplex PCR, and TCRdb holds only the in-frame ones, with some missing. The profile shows 2 million to 2.5 million clones, approximately 94% of them singletons. The V segment lost 4 bases and the J segment 0 bases; nucleotides outside the gene matches: 6. This CDR3 region has 17 residues. Germline loops: CDR1 SGHAT, CDR2 FQNNGV. The chain carries TRBV11-2 and TRBJ1-6, with TRBD1 matching over 7 bases. This clonotype was sampled from a man aged 18 to 30 in good health. Material for sequencing was naive CD4+ T cells sorted from blood. Subset noted: CD45RA+ positively selected. CDR3: CASSSGTVDSYNSPLHF. DNA of the CDR3: TGTGCCAGCAGCTCCGGGACAGTGGACTCCTATAATTCACCCCTCCACTTT.